Below are 17 T cell receptor beta chains sequenced from a single sample in a study of ipilimumab plus nivolumab after autologous stem cell transplantation. TCRdb keeps only in-frame clones here, not all; method: immunoSEQ multiplex PCR. The sample has 20,000 to 25,000 clones, over 65% seen once. The sample here was PBMCs, taken in a trial of ipilimumab plus nivolumab as post-transplant consolidation. The receptor source for this set is a male donor with diffuse large B-cell lymphoma.

The chain joins TRBV5-1 to TRBJ1-2; D uncertain. Deletions cut 4 bases from V and 7 bases from J, with 20 bases between. The CDR3 spans 15 residues. Germline V lookup: CDR1 SGHRS, CDR2 YFSETQ. The CDR3 DNA reads as TGCGCCAGCAGCCCCTATGAGGGATCAAATATTGGCTACACCTTC. The encoded protein is CASSPYEGSNIGYTF.

Here the CDR3 DNA reads TGTGCCAGCAGTGCCTGGAGAGGGGACCACTATGGCTACACCTTC. Translation: CASSAWRGDHYGYTF. V is TRBV6-1 and J is TRBJ1-2; possible D gene TRBD1, 5 bases. This CDR3 is built from 15 residues. V was clipped by 4 bases and J by 3 bases, with 15 bases between them. Germline loops: CDR1 MNHNS, CDR2 SASEGT.

This chain uses TRBV10-1 with TRBJ2-1; the D is unclear. CDR3 length: 13 amino acids. Germline V lookup: CDR1 WNHNN, CDR2 SYGVQD (reference sequence). The V gene lost 5 bases and the J gene lost 9 bases, with 14 bases spanning the gap. The DNA of the CDR3 is TGCGCCAGCAGTAGGACCCTGTTAAGTGAGCAGTTCTTC. Protein product: CASSRTLLSEQFF.

The chain carries TRBV27 and TRBJ2-1, with D possibly matching TRBD2 (6 bases). This CDR3 has 15 amino acids. Germline assignment: CDR1 MNHEY and CDR2 SMNVEV (reference sequence). V lost 3 bases, J lost 5 bases, and 14 bases lay in between. CDR3 in amino acids: CASSLTVAEHNEQFF. CDR3 bases: TGTGCCAGCAGTTTGACGGTAGCGGAGCACAATGAGCAGTTCTTC.

This chain links TRBV9 with TRBJ1-3, with 7 bases identical to TRBD1. CDR1 and CDR2 from the germline V gene are SGDLS and YYNGEE. Trimming took 4 bases from V and 1 from J; bases not matched to a gene: 11. The CDR3 sequence is 17 residues long. CDR3 sequence reads: CASSSGRDRYSGNTIYF. The DNA of the CDR3 is TGTGCCAGCAGCTCAGGTCGGGACAGATATTCTGGAAACACCATATATTTT.

The chain has TRBV5-4 and TRBJ2-7; D gene uncertain. The CDR3 extends over 15 amino acids. CDR1 is SGHNT and CDR2 is YYREEE in the germline V gene (reference sequence). With 4 bases removed from V and 6 bases from J, the gap between germline ends came to 20 bases. CDR3 coding DNA: TGTGCCAGCAGCGCCTCTTACTCCCCCCCTCTCGAGCAGTACTTC. Protein sequence: CASSASYSPPLEQYF.

The chain links TRBV11-3 to TRBJ2-7, with 7 bases that match TRBD2. CDR1 SGHNT and CDR2 YENEEA come from the germline V gene. V dropped 7 bases and J dropped 0; count of bases not matched to a gene: 6. This CDR3 region has 14 residues. In DNA, the CDR3 is TGTGCCAGCATGGGGGGGGAGAGCTCCTACGAGCAGTACTTC. This sequence encodes CASMGGESSYEQYF. The whole variable domain, filled in from reference TRBV11-3 and TRBJ2-7, reads EAGVVQSPRYKIIEKKQPVAFWCNPISGHNTLYWYLQNLGQGPELLIRYENEEAVDDSQLPKDRFSAERLKGVDSTLKIQPAELGDSAVYLCASMGGESSYEQYFGPGTRLTVT.

With regard to this clone: Here the CDR3 omits its conserved ending phenylalanine or tryptophan, so a read error is the likely source. The CDR3 loop reads CASSVGTGSNTEAFL. The DNA of the CDR3 is TGTGCCAGCAGCGTAGGGACAGGTTCTAACACCGAAGCTTTCCTT. The rearrangement joins TRBV9 to TRBJ1-1; 7 bases match TRBD1. The CDR3 sequence is 15 residues long. CDR1 is SGDLS and CDR2 is YYNGEE in the germline V gene.

The chain has TRBV11-3 and TRBJ1-2; D uncertain. The CDR3 is 12 residues long. V shed 1 base and J shed 5 bases, with 5 bases lying between them. The germline V gene encodes CDR1 SGHNT and CDR2 YENEEA. CDR3 coding DNA: TGTGCCAGCAGCTTAGCTACGTATGGCTACACCTTC. As protein: CASSLATYGYTF.

The chain combines TRBV11-2 with TRBJ2-5; the D call may be TRBD1 or TRBD2 (5 bases each). With the DNA end fitting TRBJ2-7 better, the J assignment may be wrong. From germline, CDR1 is SGHAT and CDR2 FQNNGV. The CDR3 loop spans 16 amino acids. CDR3: CASSFGTSGSSYEQYF. The CDR3 DNA sequence: TGTGCCAGCAGCTTCGGGACGTCCGGTAGCTCCTACGAGCAGTACTTC.

This clone was seen a few times. The chain joins TRBV27 to TRBJ1-2, with a weak D call TRBD1 (5 bases). V lost 5 bases, J lost 0 bases, and 13 bases lay in between. Germline lookup yields CDR1 MNHEY and CDR2 SMNVEV (reference sequence). The CDR3 is made up of 15 amino acids. CDR3: CASSPRGGSNYGYTF. In DNA, the CDR3 is TGTGCCAGCAGTCCCCGGGGGGGGTCTAACTATGGCTACACCTTC.

Here the CDR3 reads CASTMRGRNTGELFF. The CDR3 nucleotides read TGTGCCAGCACGATGAGAGGGCGGAACACCGGGGAGCTGTTTTTT. V is TRBV11-2 and J is TRBJ2-2; D perhaps matches TRBD2 (5 bases). Looked up from germline, CDR1 is SGHAT and CDR2 is FQNNGV. The CDR3 consists of 15 residues. With 7 bases removed from V and 1 base from J, the gap between germline ends came to 13 bases.

The chain combines TRBV5-4 with TRBJ2-3; TRBD2 aligns across 8 bases. The CDR3 totals 17 residues. V was clipped by 0 bases and J by 3 bases; unmatched bases: 9. CDR1 is SGHNT, CDR2 YYREEE, per germline (reference sequence). The CDR3 here is CASSLVSSGGRTDTQYF. As DNA, the CDR3 is TGTGCCAGCAGCTTGGTTTCCAGCGGGGGCCGAACAGATACGCAGTATTTT.

The rearrangement links TRBV7-3 to TRBJ2-2, with D perhaps TRBD2 (6 bases). Trimming pared 0 bases from V and 4 bases from J, leaving 12 bases between. CDR1 is SGHTA, CDR2 FQGTGA, per germline. The CDR3 is 16 residues long. The CDR3: CASSLTPVGGTGELFF. The CDR3 DNA reads TGTGCCAGCAGCTTAACCCCCGTGGGAGGCACCGGGGAGCTGTTTTTT.

The chain links TRBV7-9 to TRBJ1-2; D gene ambiguous. V lost 1 base to trimming and J lost 2 bases, with 8 bases between them. Per germline, CDR1 SEHNR and CDR2 FQNEAQ (reference sequence). The CDR3 is 14 amino acids. This chain's CDR3 is CASSLESGNYGYTF. For the CDR3, the DNA is TGTGCCAGCAGCTTAGAATCCGGGAACTATGGCTACACCTTC.

The chain employs TRBV18 and TRBJ1-2, with D hard to call. Germline V gene sequence: CDR1 KGHSH, CDR2 LQKENI. V dropped 3 bases and J dropped 2 bases, with 13 bases sitting between them. The CDR3 length is 15 residues. CDR3 sequence reads: CASSPDKTENYGYTF. For the CDR3, the DNA is TGTGCCAGCTCACCCGATAAGACGGAGAACTATGGCTACACCTTC.

This sequence joins TRBV7-9 and TRBJ1-2; D not resolved. The germline V and J ends were trimmed by 0 bases and 2 bases, with 4 bases remaining between them. Per germline, CDR1 SEHNR and CDR2 FQNEAQ (reference sequence). This CDR3 region has 13 residues. The CDR3 DNA follows: TGTGCCAGCAGCTTAGCCGACAACTATGGCTACACCTTC. Its protein is CASSLADNYGYTF.